The rows below give T cell receptor beta chains drawn from one sample of a study of CD8 T cells in Susac syndrome. One entry per CDR3 protein, called by TCRdb with MiXCR from the immunoSEQ multiplex PCR reads. The top ten hold 0.14% of the sample, which has about 140,000 distinct CDR3 sequences, around 93% seen once. Sequenced: CD4+ T cells from PBMCs. The source is a human donor with Susac syndrome. CDR3s include the opening cysteine and the closing phenylalanine or tryptophan. Fields, in order: J gene, clone size, D gene, V gene, CDR3 protein, CDR3 DNA. The D gene is left open where the match is weak. Clone size, where shown, is once, few, many, or a class for clones that have expanded.

J gene: TRBJ2-1
clone size: .
D gene: .
V gene: TRBV30
CDR3 protein: CAWKGPNNEQFF
CDR3 DNA: TGTGCCTGGAAGGGACCCAACAATGAGCAGTTCTTC

J gene: TRBJ1-5
clone size: .
D gene: .
V gene: TRBV30
CDR3 protein: CAWSVDQGSNQPQHF
CDR3 DNA: TGTGCCTGGAGTGTAGACCAGGGGAGCAATCAGCCCCAGCATTTT

J gene: TRBJ2-3
clone size: few
D gene: .
V gene: TRBV12-3/TRBV12-4
CDR3 protein: CASSFRDTQYF
CDR3 DNA: TGTGCCAGCAGTTTCCGAGATACGCAGTATTTT

J gene: TRBJ1-1
clone size: once
D gene: .
V gene: TRBV7-3
CDR3 protein: CASSKSLNTEAFF
CDR3 DNA: TGTGCCAGCAGCAAGAGTTTGAACACTGAAGCTTTCTTT

J gene: TRBJ1-5
clone size: .
D gene: .
V gene: TRBV30
CDR3 protein: CAWSGGTNQPQHF
CDR3 DNA: TGTGCCTGGAGTGGAGGGACCAATCAGCCCCAGCATTTT

J gene: TRBJ1-1
clone size: .
D gene: .
V gene: TRBV20-1
CDR3 protein: CSARGPRSNTEAFF
CDR3 DNA: TGCAGTGCTAGAGGGCCCAGGTCGAACACTGAAGCTTTCTTT

J gene: TRBJ2-5
clone size: .
D gene: .
V gene: TRBV2
CDR3 protein: CASSAQLDHALLTQYF
CDR3 DNA: TGTGCCAGCAGTGCGCAACTAGATCACGCTTTGTTGACCCAGTACTTC

J gene: TRBJ1-3
clone size: .
D gene: .
V gene: TRBV7-9
CDR3 protein: CASPGPYF
CDR3 DNA: TGTGCCAGCCCAGGCCCATATTTT

J gene: TRBJ2-5
clone size: .
D gene: .
V gene: TRBV5-1
CDR3 protein: CASSLAEVGETQYF
CDR3 DNA: TGCGCCAGCAGCTTGGCCGAGGTTGGAGAGACCCAGTACTTC

J gene: TRBJ1-1
clone size: .
D gene: .
V gene: TRBV12-3/TRBV12-4
CDR3 protein: CASSSGLTGSEAFF
CDR3 DNA: TGTGCCAGCAGTTCCGGGTTGACCGGTTCTGAAGCTTTCTTT